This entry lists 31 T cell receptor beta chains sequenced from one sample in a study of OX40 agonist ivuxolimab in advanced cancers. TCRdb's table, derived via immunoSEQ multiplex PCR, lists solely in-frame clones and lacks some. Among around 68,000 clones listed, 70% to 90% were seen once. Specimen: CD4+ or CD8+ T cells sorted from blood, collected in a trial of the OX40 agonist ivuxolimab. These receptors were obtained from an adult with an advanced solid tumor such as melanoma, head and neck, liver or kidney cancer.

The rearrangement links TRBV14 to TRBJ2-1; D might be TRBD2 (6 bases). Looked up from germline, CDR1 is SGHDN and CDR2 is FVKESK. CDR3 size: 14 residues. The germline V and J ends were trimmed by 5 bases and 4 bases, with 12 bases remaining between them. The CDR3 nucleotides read TGTGCCAGCAGCTCGTTAGCGGCATACAATGAGCAGTTCTTC. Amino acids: CASSSLAAYNEQFF.

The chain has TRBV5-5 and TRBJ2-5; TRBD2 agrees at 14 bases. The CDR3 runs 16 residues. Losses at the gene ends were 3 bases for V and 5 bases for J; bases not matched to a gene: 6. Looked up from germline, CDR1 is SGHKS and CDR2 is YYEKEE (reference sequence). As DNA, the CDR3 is TGTGCCAGCAGCTGGGGACTAGCGGGAGAATTGGAGACCCAGTACTTC. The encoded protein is CASSWGLAGELETQYF.

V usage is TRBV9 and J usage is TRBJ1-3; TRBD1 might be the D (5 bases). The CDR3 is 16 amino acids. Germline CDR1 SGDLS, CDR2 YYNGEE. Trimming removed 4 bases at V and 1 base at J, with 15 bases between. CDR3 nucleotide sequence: TGTGCCAGCAGCCCCCGAGGGGCAGGGTCTGGAAACACCATATATTTT. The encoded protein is CASSPRGAGSGNTIYF. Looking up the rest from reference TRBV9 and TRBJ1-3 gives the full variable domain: DSGVTQTPKHLITATGQRVTLRCSPRSGDLSVYWYQQSLDQGLQFLIQYYNGEERAKGNILERFSAQQFPDLHSELNLSSLELGDSALYFCASSPRGAGSGNTIYFGEGSWLTVV.

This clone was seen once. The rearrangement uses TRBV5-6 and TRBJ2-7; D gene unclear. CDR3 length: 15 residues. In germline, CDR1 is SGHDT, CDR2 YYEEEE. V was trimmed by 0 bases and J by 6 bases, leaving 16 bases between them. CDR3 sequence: CASSLVSASSSEQYF. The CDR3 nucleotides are TGTGCCAGCAGCTTGGTTTCAGCTTCTAGTAGCGAGCAGTACTTC.

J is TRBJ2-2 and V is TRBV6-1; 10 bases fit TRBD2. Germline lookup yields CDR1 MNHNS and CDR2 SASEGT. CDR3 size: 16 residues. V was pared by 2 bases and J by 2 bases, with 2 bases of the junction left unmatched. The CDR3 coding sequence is TGTGCCAGCAGTGAAAGGACTAGCGGCAACACCGGGGAGCTGTTTTTT. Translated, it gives CASSERTSGNTGELFF.

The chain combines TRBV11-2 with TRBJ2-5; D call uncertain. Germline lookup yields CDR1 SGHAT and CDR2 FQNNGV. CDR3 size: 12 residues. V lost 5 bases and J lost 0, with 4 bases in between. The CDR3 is CASSRDQETQYF. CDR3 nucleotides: TGTGCCAGCAGCCGGGACCAAGAGACCCAGTACTTC.

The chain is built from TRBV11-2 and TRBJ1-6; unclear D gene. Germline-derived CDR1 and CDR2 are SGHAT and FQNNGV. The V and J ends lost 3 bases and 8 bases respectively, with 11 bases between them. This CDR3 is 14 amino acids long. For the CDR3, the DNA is TGTGCCAGCAGCTTCGACCGGGGAGATTCACCCCTCCACTTT. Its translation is CASSFDRGDSPLHF.

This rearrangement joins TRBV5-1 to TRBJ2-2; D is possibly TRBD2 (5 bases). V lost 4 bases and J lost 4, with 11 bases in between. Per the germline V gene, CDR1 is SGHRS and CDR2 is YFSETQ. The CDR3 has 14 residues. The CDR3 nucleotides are TGCGCCAGCAGCCCAGAAGGACTCACCGGGGAGCTGTTTTTT. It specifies CASSPEGLTGELFF.

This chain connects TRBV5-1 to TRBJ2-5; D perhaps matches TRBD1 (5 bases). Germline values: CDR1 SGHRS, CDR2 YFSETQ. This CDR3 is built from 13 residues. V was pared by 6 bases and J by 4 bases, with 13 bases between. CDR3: CASTHSRGETQYF. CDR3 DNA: TGCGCCAGCACCCACAGTAGGGGAGAGACCCAGTACTTC. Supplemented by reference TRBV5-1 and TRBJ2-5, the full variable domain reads KAGVTQTPRYLIKTRGQQVTLSCSPISGHRSVSWYQQTPGQGLQFLFEYFSETQRNKGNFPGRFSGRQFSNSRSEMNVSTLELGDSALYLCASTHSRGETQYFGPGTRLLVL.

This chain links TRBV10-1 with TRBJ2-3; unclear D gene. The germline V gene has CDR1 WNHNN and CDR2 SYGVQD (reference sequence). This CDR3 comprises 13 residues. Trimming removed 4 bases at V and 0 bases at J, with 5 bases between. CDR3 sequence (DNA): TGCGCCAGCAGTGCGACTAGCACAGATACGCAGTATTTT. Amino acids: CASSATSTDTQYF.

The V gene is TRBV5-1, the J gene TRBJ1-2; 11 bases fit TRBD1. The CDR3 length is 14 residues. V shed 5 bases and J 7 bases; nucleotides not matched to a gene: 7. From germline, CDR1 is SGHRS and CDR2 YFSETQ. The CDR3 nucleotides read TGCGCCAGCAGGAGGACAGGGGGCGAAGGTGGCTACACCTTC. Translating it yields CASRRTGGEGGYTF.

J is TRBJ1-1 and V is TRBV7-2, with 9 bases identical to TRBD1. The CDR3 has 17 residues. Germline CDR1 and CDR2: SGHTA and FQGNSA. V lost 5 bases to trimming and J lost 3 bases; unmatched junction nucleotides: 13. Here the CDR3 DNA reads TGTGCCAGCAGCACCCGACAGGGGGAAATAAAGGACACTGAAGCTTTCTTT. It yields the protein CASSTRQGEIKDTEAFF.

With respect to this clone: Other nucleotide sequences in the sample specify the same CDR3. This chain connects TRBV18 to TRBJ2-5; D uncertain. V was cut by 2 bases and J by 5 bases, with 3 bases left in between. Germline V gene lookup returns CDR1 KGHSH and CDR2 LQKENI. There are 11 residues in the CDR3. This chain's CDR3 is CASSPGETQYF. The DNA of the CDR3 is TGTGCCAGCTCACCAGGGGAGACCCAGTACTTC.

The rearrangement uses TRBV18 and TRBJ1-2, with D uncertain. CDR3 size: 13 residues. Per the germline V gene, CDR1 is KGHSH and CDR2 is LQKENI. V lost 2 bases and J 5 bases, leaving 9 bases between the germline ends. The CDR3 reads CASSPGQTYGYTF. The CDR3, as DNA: TGTGCCAGCTCACCAGGGCAGACTTATGGCTACACCTTC.

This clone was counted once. CDR3 in DNA: TGTGCCAGCAGCCCCGGGACAGGGGGGACAGATACGCAGTATTTT. It is translated as CASSPGTGGTDTQYF. The chain uses TRBV28 and TRBJ2-3, with 11 bases identical to TRBD1. CDR1 and CDR2 from the germline V gene are MDHEN and SYDVKM. The CDR3 length is 15 residues. V lost 6 bases, J lost 3 bases, and 5 bases stayed unmatched.

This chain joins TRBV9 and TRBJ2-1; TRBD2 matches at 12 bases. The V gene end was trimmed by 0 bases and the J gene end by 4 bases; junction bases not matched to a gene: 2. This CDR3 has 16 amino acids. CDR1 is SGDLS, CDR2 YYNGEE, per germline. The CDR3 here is CASSVDGTSGYNEQFF. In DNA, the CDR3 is TGTGCCAGCAGCGTAGATGGGACTAGCGGGTACAATGAGCAGTTCTTC.

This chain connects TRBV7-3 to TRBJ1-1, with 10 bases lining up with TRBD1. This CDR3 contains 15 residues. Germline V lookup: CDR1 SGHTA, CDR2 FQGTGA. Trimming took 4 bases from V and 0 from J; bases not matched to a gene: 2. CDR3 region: CASSSGQGLNTEAFF. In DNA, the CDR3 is TGTGCCAGCAGCTCGGGACAGGGGCTGAACACTGAAGCTTTCTTT.

The CDR3 loop is CASSLMGGAANTEAFF. CDR3 DNA sequence: TGCGCCAGCAGCTTGATGGGGGGCGCAGCGAACACTGAAGCTTTCTTT. The chain has TRBV5-1 and TRBJ1-1, with D maybe TRBD1 (6 bases). This CDR3 has 16 residues. Trimming shortened V by 1 base and J by 1 base, and 14 bases separated the two germline ends. CDR1 is SGHRS and CDR2 is YFSETQ in the germline V gene.

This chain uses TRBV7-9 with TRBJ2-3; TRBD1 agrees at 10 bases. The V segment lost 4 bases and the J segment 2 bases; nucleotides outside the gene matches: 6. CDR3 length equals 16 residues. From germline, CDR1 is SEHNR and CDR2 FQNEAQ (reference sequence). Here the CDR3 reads CASSSGQGGDTDTQYF. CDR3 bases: TGTGCCAGCAGCTCCGGACAGGGGGGTGACACAGATACGCAGTATTTT.

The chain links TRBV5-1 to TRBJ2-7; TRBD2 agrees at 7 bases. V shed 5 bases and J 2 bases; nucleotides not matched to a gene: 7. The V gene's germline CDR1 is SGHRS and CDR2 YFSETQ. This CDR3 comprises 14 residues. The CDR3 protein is CASSLSSGPYEQYF. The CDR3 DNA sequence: TGCGCCAGCAGTTTATCTAGCGGACCCTACGAGCAGTACTTC.

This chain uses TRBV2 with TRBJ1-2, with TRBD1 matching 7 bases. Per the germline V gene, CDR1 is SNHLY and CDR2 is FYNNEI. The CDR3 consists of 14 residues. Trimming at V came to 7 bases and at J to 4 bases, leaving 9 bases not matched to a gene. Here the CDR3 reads CASNFEGATYGYTF. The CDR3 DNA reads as TGTGCCAGCAATTTTGAGGGGGCCACCTATGGCTACACCTTC.

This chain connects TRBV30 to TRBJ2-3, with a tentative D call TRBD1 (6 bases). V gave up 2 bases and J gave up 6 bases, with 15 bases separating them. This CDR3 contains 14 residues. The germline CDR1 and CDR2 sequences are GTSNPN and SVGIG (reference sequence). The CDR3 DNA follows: TGTGCCTGGAGTATAGGGGGTCCTCTGGATACGCAGTATTTT. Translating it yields CAWSIGGPLDTQYF.

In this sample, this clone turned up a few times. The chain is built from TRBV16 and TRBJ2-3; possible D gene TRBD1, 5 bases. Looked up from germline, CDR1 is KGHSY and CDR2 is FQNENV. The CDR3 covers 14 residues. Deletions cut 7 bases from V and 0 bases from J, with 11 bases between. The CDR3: CASTQDRSTDTQYF. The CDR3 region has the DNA TGTGCCAGCACACAAGACAGAAGCACAGATACGCAGTATTTT. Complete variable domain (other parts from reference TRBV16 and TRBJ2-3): GEEVAQTPKHLVRGEGQKAKLYCAPIKGHSYVFWYQQVLKNEFKFLISFQNENVFDETGMPKERFSAKCLPNSPCSLEIQATKLEDSAVYFCASTQDRSTDTQYFGPGTRLTVL.

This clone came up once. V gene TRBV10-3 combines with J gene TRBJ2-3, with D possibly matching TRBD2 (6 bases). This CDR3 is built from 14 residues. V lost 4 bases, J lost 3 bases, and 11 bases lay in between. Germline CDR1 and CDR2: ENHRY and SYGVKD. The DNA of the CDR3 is TGTGCCATCAGTGTTGCTCTAGCGACAGATACGCAGTATTTT. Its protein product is CAISVALATDTQYF.

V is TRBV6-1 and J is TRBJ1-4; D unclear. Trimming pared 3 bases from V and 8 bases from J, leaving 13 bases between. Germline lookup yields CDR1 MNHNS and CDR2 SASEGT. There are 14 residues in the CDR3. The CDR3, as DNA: TGTGCCAGCAGTGAGGGCTTACTCAAGGAAAAACTGTTTTTT. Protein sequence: CASSEGLLKEKLFF.

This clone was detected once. DNA of the CDR3: TGTGCCAGCAGATGGGGACAGGGCGGCAATCAGCCCCAGCATTTT. Translated, it gives CASRWGQGGNQPQHF. The rearrangement links TRBV28 to TRBJ1-5; TRBD1 aligns across 9 bases. The CDR3 runs 15 residues. V trimming: 6 bases; J trimming: 2 bases; junction bases outside the gene matches: 5. The V gene's germline CDR1 is MDHEN and CDR2 SYDVKM.

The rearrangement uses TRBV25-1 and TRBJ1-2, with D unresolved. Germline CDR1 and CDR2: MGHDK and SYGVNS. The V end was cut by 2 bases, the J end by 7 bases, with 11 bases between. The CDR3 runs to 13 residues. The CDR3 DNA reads TGTGCCAGCAGTGAAGGCGGCTGGGGTGGCTACACCTTC. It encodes CASSEGGWGGYTF.

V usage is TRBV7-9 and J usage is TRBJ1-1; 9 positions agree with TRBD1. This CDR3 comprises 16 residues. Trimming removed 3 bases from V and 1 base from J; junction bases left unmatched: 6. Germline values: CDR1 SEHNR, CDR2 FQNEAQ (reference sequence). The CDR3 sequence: CASSLGRTGANTEAFF. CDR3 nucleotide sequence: TGTGCCAGCAGCTTGGGGAGGACAGGGGCGAACACTGAAGCTTTCTTT.

CDR3 residues: CASSFLRGRAAAGELFF. The CDR3, as DNA: TGTGCCAGCAGCTTTCTGCGCGGGAGGGCCGCGGCCGGGGAGCTGTTTTTT. The chain joins TRBV11-2 to TRBJ2-2; 9 nucleotides match TRBD2. Germline assignment: CDR1 SGHAT and CDR2 FQNNGV. J gave up 6 bases and V 3 bases, and 11 bases lay outside the gene matches. The CDR3 runs 17 residues.

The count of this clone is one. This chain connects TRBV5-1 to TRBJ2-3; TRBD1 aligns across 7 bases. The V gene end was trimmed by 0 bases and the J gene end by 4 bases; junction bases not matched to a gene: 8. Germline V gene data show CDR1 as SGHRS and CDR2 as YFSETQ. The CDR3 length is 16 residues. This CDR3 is CASSLEDRFDADTQYF. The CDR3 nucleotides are TGCGCCAGCAGCTTGGAGGACAGGTTTGACGCAGATACGCAGTATTTT.

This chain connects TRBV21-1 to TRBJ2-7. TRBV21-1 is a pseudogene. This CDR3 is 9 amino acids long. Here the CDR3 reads CASSDEQYF. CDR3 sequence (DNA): TGTGCCAGCAGCGACGAGCAGTACTTC.